The clone carrying this T cell receptor beta chain has only one observation. Seattle's cohort entered during active infection and was followed longitudinally. The data were obtained in a study of blood T cell repertoires in COVID-19. Across the whole study: Both acute and convalescent COVID-19 samples were obtained from the United States, Italy and Spain. In each case, the material was cDNA or gDNA derived from T cells, B-cell-depleted T cells, or PBMCs.

The CDR3 is 15 residues long. V was cut by 2 bases and J by 2 bases, with 12 bases left in between. Germline-derived CDR1 and CDR2 are MNHNY and SVGAGI (reference sequence). Methods used by the authors: From reference gene primer amplification, estimates of nucleated cell counts were derived. Some clones are missing from TCRdb's copy, which holds only in-frame ones; the method was immunoSEQ multiplex PCR. The V and J calls and the clone size are those of that table, but D and trimming were determined from the DNA. The table has roughly 24,000 clones, 85% to 90% seen once. The chain is built from TRBV6-6 and TRBJ2-5; possibly TRBD2 for D (6 bases). The sample taken for sequencing was peripheral blood. The TCR comes from a man between 65 and 85 years old with COVID-19, enrolled during active disease. The CDR3 region has the DNA TGTGCCAGCAGTTACGGAGGGAGTCGGCAAGAGACCCAGTACTTC. It translates to CASSYGGSRQETQYF.